A single sample gave rise to the 5 T cell receptor beta chains below, sequenced in a study of cytomegalovirus exposure and HLA in healthy donors. Primers included in the PCR were 60 Vbeta and 13 Jbeta primers. Profiling relied on immunoSEQ multiplex PCR, and the TCRdb table lists in-frame clones only, not all of them. The data show over 150,000 clones, 65% to 70% seen once. The sample consisted of PBMCs. All receptors come from a woman younger than 35 in good health and CMV-seropositive.

The rearrangement links TRBV7-9 to TRBJ2-5; the D gene is possibly TRBD2 (6 bases). The CDR3 contains 12 residues. Germline lookup yields CDR1 SEHNR and CDR2 FQNEAQ (reference sequence). Trimming took off 5 bases at V and 7 bases at J, with 11 bases between the two ends. CDR3 loop: CASSLPGGTQYF. The CDR3 region has the DNA TGTGCCAGCAGCCTCCCCGGGGGGACCCAGTACTTC.

The chain is built from TRBV10-3 and TRBJ1-2, with 8 bases matching TRBD1. This CDR3 has 13 amino acids. Trimming at V came to 9 bases and at J to 4 bases, leaving 7 bases not matched to a gene. Germline V gives CDR1 ENHRY, CDR2 SYGVKD. As DNA, the CDR3 is TGTGCCATTACAAGGGACAGGCTCTATGGCTACACCTTC. This encodes CAITRDRLYGYTF.

The chain's CDR3 is CSASIRNEQFF. The CDR3 DNA follows: TGCAGTGCTAGTATCAGGAATGAGCAGTTCTTC. This chain joins TRBV20-1 and TRBJ2-1; D is ambiguous. This CDR3 spans 11 amino acids. The germline CDR1 and CDR2 sequences are DFQATT and SNEGSKA (reference sequence). V was pared by 3 bases and J by 7 bases, with 7 bases between.

This clone was seen more than once but under ten times. The chain couples TRBV18 to TRBJ1-5; 7 bases map to TRBD1. CDR3 length equals 15 residues. CDR1 KGHSH and CDR2 LQKENI come from the germline V gene. The J segment lost 3 bases and the V segment lost 3 bases, leaving 5 bases of the junction unmatched. CDR3 sequence reads: CASSPRDSYNQPQHF. The CDR3 DNA is TGTGCCAGCTCACCGCGGGACAGTTACAATCAGCCCCAGCATTTT.

This chain uses TRBV19 with TRBJ2-1; 13 bases are shared with TRBD2. V was clipped by 9 bases and J by 6 bases; unmatched bases: 11. Germline assignment: CDR1 LNHDA and CDR2 SQIVND (reference sequence). The CDR3 runs to 16 residues. The CDR3 region is CASKSVGTSGTNEQFF. In DNA form, the CDR3 reads TGTGCCAGCAAGAGTGTCGGGACTAGCGGGACCAATGAGCAGTTCTTC.